These 8 T cell receptor beta chains were all obtained from the same sample, sequenced in a study of blood T cell repertoires in COVID-19. Profiling relied on immunoSEQ multiplex PCR, and the TCRdb table lists in-frame clones only, not all of them. The sample has 300,000 to 350,000 clones; less than 90% are singletons. The sequenced sample was PBMCs or T cells enriched from blood (not recorded which). These receptors came from a woman in her twenties or thirties who had recovered from COVID-19.

This chain connects TRBV5-6 to TRBJ2-7; 7 bases agree with TRBD2. The CDR3 totals 15 residues. Germline CDR1 and CDR2: SGHDT and YYEEEE. V trimming: 4 bases; J trimming: 1 base; junction bases outside the gene matches: 8. This chain's CDR3 is CASSSPQGLSYEQYF. Written as DNA, the CDR3 is TGTGCCAGCAGCAGCCCTCAGGGACTATCCTACGAGCAGTACTTC.

The chain combines TRBV25-1 with TRBJ1-3; tentatively, D is TRBD1 (6 bases). CDR3 length: 14 amino acids. Germline CDR1 MGHDK, CDR2 SYGVNS. The V end was cut by 9 bases, the J end by 4 bases, with 16 bases between. CDR3 in amino acids: CASSPGTRGNTIYF. The CDR3 bases are TGTGCCAGTTCCCCCGGGACAAGGGGAAACACCATATATTTT.

The rearrangement links TRBV5-4 to TRBJ2-3; 12 positions match TRBD2. Germline V lookup: CDR1 SGHNT, CDR2 YYREEE (reference sequence). CDR3 length equals 18 residues. J was trimmed by 4 bases and V by 0 bases; bases with no gene match: 9. CDR3 sequence (DNA): TGTGCCAGCAGCTTGGCGGCTAGCGGGGGGGCGTTAGCAGATACGCAGTATTTT. As protein: CASSLAASGGALADTQYF. The whole variable domain, filled in from reference TRBV5-4 and TRBJ2-3, reads ETGVTQSPTHLIKTRGQQVTLRCSSQSGHNTVSWYQQALGQGPQFIFQYYREEENGRGNFPPRFSGLQFPNYSSELNVNALELDDSALYLCASSLAASGGALADTQYFGPGTRLTVL.

This chain uses TRBV20-1 with TRBJ2-4, with D possibly being TRBD1 (6 bases). Germline V gives CDR1 DFQATT, CDR2 SNEGSKA (reference sequence). V shed 5 bases and J shed 15 bases, with 11 bases lying between them. This CDR3 is 9 amino acids long. The CDR3 here is CSAGQLGYF. The CDR3 DNA reads TGCAGTGCTGGACAGCTGGGGTACTTC.

This sequence joins TRBV29-1 and TRBJ1-4, with TRBD1 matching over 7 bases. There are 15 residues in the CDR3. The germline V gene has CDR1 SQVTM and CDR2 ANQGSEA. V was pared by 0 bases and J by 10 bases, with 11 bases of the junction left unmatched. This chain's CDR3 is CSVEEGGTASGKLFF. CDR3 sequence (DNA): TGCAGCGTTGAAGAAGGGGGGACAGCTAGTGGAAAACTGTTTTTT.

The chain couples TRBV4-2 to TRBJ1-5; D remains ambiguous. This CDR3 has 14 amino acids. The ends were cut back, 1 base at V and 4 bases at J, with 8 bases in the middle. Per germline, CDR1 LGHNA and CDR2 YNFKEQ. The CDR3, as DNA: TGTGCCAGCAGCCAAGTAGGAGTTAATCAGCCCCAGCATTTT. Protein product: CASSQVGVNQPQHF.

This rearrangement joins TRBV2 to TRBJ2-4; 9 bases agree with TRBD1. Per germline, CDR1 SNHLY and CDR2 FYNNEI. With 6 bases clipped from V and 16 bases from J, the junction kept 19 bases outside the gene matches. The CDR3 consists of 15 residues. The chain's CDR3 is CASSSAGTGWVGSYF. The CDR3 DNA follows: TGTGCCAGCAGCTCGGCGGGGACAGGGTGGGTAGGCAGCTACTTC. Full variable domain (missing parts from reference TRBV2 and TRBJ2-4): EPEVTQTPSHQVTQMGQEVILRCVPISNHLYFYWYRQILGQKVEFLVSFYNNEISEKSEIFDDQFSVERPDGSNFTLKIRSTKLEDSAMYFCASSSAGTGWVGSYFGAGTRLSVL.

This chain's CDR3 is CASSDVQGDYNEQFF. The CDR3 nucleotides read TGTGCCAGCAGTGATGTGCAGGGTGACTACAATGAGCAGTTCTTC. The chain employs TRBV25-1 and TRBJ2-1, with a weak D call TRBD1 (5 bases). Germline-derived CDR1 and CDR2 are MGHDK and SYGVNS. This CDR3 has 15 amino acids. The ends were cut back, 3 bases at V and 3 bases at J, with 12 bases in the middle.